What follows is one T cell receptor beta chain and its context. V was cut by 8 bases and J by 2 bases, with 12 bases left in between. CDR1 MNHEY and CDR2 SVGAGI come from the germline V gene. CDR3 length equals 13 residues. When the RNA was reverse transcribed, random hexamers were used with an input of roughly 0.45 to 1 ug. Each CDR3 protein gets one entry after TCRdb re-called the immunoSEQ multiplex PCR reads with MiXCR. The sample has more than 85,000 distinct CDR3 sequences; about 95% are singletons. This sample was included in a study of CD8 T cells in Susac syndrome. This chain links TRBV6-5 with TRBJ1-2; possibly TRBD1 for D (6 bases). This TCR came from a human donor in good health. Sequencing input: CD4+ T cells from PBMCs. CDR3 residues: CASRRGANYGYTF. For the CDR3, the DNA is TGTGCCAGCCGTCGGGGGGCCAACTATGGCTACACCTTC.